A single sample is the source of the 18 T cell receptor beta chains below, sequenced in a study of T cells in Graves' hyperthyroidism and ophthalmopathy. Amplification of TCR beta CDR3 regions used RNA as the template. With the HTBI primer set, the TCR CDR3 went through a first round of RT-PCR. TCRdb re-called the multiplex PCR reads through MiXCR, storing one row per CDR3 protein. The sample lists 94,000 or so distinct CDR3 sequences; around 52% were seen once. The specimen sequenced was blood. The source of these receptors is a woman in her 40s with Graves' hyperthyroidism.

This clonotype has a count of ten or more. This sequence joins TRBV7-8 and TRBJ1-1; a weak D match, TRBD1 (5 bases). Per the germline V gene, CDR1 is SGHVS and CDR2 is FQNEAQ. The CDR3 loop spans 14 amino acids. V was clipped by 1 base and J by 7 bases, with 13 bases between them. CDR3 in DNA: TGTGCCAGCAGCTTAGGTGGGCGGGGCGGTGAAGCTTTCTTT. The encoded protein is CASSLGGRGGEAFF.

About this clonotype itself: One end of the junction fails to match germline, which may point to a read error. The chain's CDR3 is CAINLKPRHF. The CDR3 nucleotides are TGTGCCATCAACTTGAAGCCCCGGCATTTT. V gene TRBV10-3 combines with J gene TRBJ1-5; D call uncertain. The germline V gene has CDR1 ENHRY and CDR2 SYGVKD. CDR3 length: 10 amino acids.

Details on this clonotype: One junction end does not reproduce the germline sequence, and a read error may be involved. J is TRBJ2-5 and V is TRBV7-8; 9 nucleotides match TRBD2. The length of the CDR3 is 15 residues. Germline V gene lookup returns CDR1 SGHVS and CDR2 FQNEAQ. The CDR3 DNA sequence: TGCGCCAGCAGCCACCCTCGACTAGCGGCAAGGACCCAGTACTTC. Translation: CASSHPRLAARTQYF.

This CDR3 reads CAIRGPTGELFF. The DNA of the CDR3 is TGCGCCATCAGGGGACCCACCGGGGAGCTGTTTTTT. The V and J genes are TRBV5-1 and TRBJ2-2, with a tentative D call TRBD1 (6 bases). The V gene's germline CDR1 is SGHRS and CDR2 YFSETQ. V was pared by 9 bases and J by 4 bases, with 10 bases between. The CDR3 runs to 12 residues.

To note about this clonotype: One end of the junction does not line up with germline, which may come from a read error. The chain couples TRBV7-9 to TRBJ1-5; TRBD1 is a possible D gene (6 bases). Germline CDR1 and CDR2: SEHNR and FQNEAQ (reference sequence). The CDR3 loop spans 18 amino acids. CDR3 coding DNA: TGTGCCAGCAGCACTCAGACAGGTCAAGGGGGGGGCTGGCAGCCCCAGCGTTTT. Translation gives CASSTQTGQGGGWQPQRF.

The V call is TRBV25-1, the J call TRBJ1-2; TRBD1 is a possible D gene (5 bases). Trimming removed 3 bases at V and 1 base at J, with 18 bases between. Germline V CDR1 and CDR2: MGHDK, SYGVNS. This CDR3 spans 17 amino acids. CDR3 DNA sequence: TGTGCCAGCAGTGACGGCGGGGGAAGGGATGATAACTATGGCTACACCTTC. Amino acid sequence: CASSDGGGRDDNYGYTF.

This clonotype was counted a few times. V gene TRBV7-2 combines with J gene TRBJ2-7; 10 bases match TRBD2. The J segment lost 0 bases and the V segment lost 3 bases, leaving 14 bases of the junction unmatched. This CDR3 contains 19 residues. Germline V gene lookup returns CDR1 SGHTA and CDR2 FQGNSA. The CDR3 nucleotides are TGTGCCAGCAGCTTGGTGGGACTAGCGAGTCAGAGGAGCTCCTACGAGCAGTACTTC. It translates to CASSLVGLASQRSSYEQYF.

This clonotype was observed many times. The rearrangement joins TRBV14 to TRBJ2-7; D is tentatively TRBD1 or TRBD2 (5 bases each). CDR3 length: 14 residues. CDR1 and CDR2 from the germline V gene are SGHDN and FVKESK. V was trimmed by 4 bases and J by 5 bases, leaving 15 bases between them. The CDR3 is CASSPRGTNHEQYF. As DNA, the CDR3 is TGTGCCAGCAGCCCCCGGGGCACGAACCACGAGCAGTACTTC. The whole variable domain, remainder taken from reference TRBV14 and TRBJ2-7, is EAGVTQFPSHSVIEKGQTVTLRCDPISGHDNLYWYRRVMGKEIKFLLHFVKESKQDESGMPNNRFLAERTGGTYSTLKVQPAELEDSGVYFCASSPRGTNHEQYFGPGTRLTVT.

As DNA, the CDR3 is TGCAGTGCTATGCCCTCTAACACTGAAGCTTTCTTT. It codes for CSAMPSNTEAFF. This chain joins TRBV20-1 and TRBJ1-1; D is undetermined. This CDR3 contains 12 residues. The germline V gene encodes CDR1 DFQATT and CDR2 SNEGSKA (reference sequence). V was pared by 4 bases and J by 2 bases, with 8 bases between.

In the case of this clonotype: This may come from a read error, since a much larger clone is one base off. The V and J genes are TRBV20-1 and TRBJ1-2, with TRBD1 identical over 8 bases. CDR1 DFQATT and CDR2 SNEGSKA come from the germline V gene (reference sequence). The CDR3 contains 12 residues. The CDR3 spells CSGQGSNYGYAF. CDR3 nucleotides: TGCAGTGGACAGGGGAGCAACTATGGCTACGCCTTC.

V is TRBV30 and J is TRBJ2-5; 12 nucleotides agree with TRBD2. The CDR3 has 15 amino acids. The V and J ends lost 3 bases and 7 bases, in that order; junction bases with no gene match: 9. From germline, CDR1 is GTSNPN and CDR2 SVGIG (reference sequence). The CDR3 here is CAWRLTSGGPPTQYF. The CDR3 coding sequence is TGTGCCTGGAGGCTAACTAGCGGGGGGCCCCCGACCCAGTACTTC.

The chain links TRBV20-1 to TRBJ1-2, with D possibly TRBD1 on 5 matching bases. The CDR3 has 14 residues. CDR1 is DFQATT and CDR2 is SNEGSKA in the germline V gene (reference sequence). CDR3 loop: CRGVTGDFNYGYTF. CDR3 bases: TGCAGGGGGGTGACCGGAGATTTTAACTATGGCTACACCTTC.

The chain combines TRBV29-1 with TRBJ1-1, with 9 bases aligning to TRBD1. V was clipped by 7 bases and J by 5 bases; unmatched bases: 8. CDR3 length equals 13 residues. The germline V gene has CDR1 SQVTM and CDR2 ANQGSEA. In DNA form, the CDR3 reads TGCAGCGCAGGACGGGACAGGGCAACTGAAGCTTTCTTT. Its protein is CSAGRDRATEAFF.

This clonotype appeared a few times. The chain employs TRBV12-3 or TRBV12-4 and TRBJ2-5; 10 bases map to TRBD1. The V and J ends lost 4 bases and 3 bases, in that order; junction bases with no gene match: 5. This CDR3 is built from 15 residues. CDR3 protein: CASSSSGTGEETQYF. CDR3 in DNA: TGTGCCAGCAGTTCCTCCGGGACAGGGGAAGAGACCCAGTACTTC.

This clonotype appeared a few times. Compared with germline, one end of the junction differs, possibly owing to a read error. The chain links TRBV5-4 to TRBJ1-5; D unclear. CDR1 and CDR2 (germline): SGHNT, YYREEE (reference sequence). The CDR3 is 14 amino acids. CDR3 coding DNA: TGCGCCAGCAGCCAAGTCAGGTCCGGTGTGACCCAGCATTTT. It encodes CASSQVRSGVTQHF.

This clonotype was found many times. This rearrangement joins TRBV7-9 to TRBJ2-7; the D is unclear. This CDR3 is built from 13 residues. Trimming stripped 5 bases from V and 1 base from J, with 9 bases between. Per the germline V gene, CDR1 is SEHNR and CDR2 is FQNEAQ (reference sequence). The CDR3 DNA reads TGTGCCAGCAGCGACGACTTATCCTACGAGCAGTACTTC. Amino acid sequence: CASSDDLSYEQYF.

This clonotype was observed many times. The rearrangement links TRBV19 to TRBJ2-2; TRBD1 aligns across 10 bases. This CDR3 has 13 residues. Trimming at V came to 4 bases and at J to 13 bases, leaving 6 bases not matched to a gene. Germline loops: CDR1 LNHDA, CDR2 SQIVND (reference sequence). The CDR3 here is CASSRQGAVRLFF. In DNA, the CDR3 is TGTGCCAGTAGTAGACAGGGGGCTGTTCGGCTGTTTTTT.

This clonotype appeared many times. The chain has TRBV12-3 or TRBV12-4 and TRBJ1-3; a weak D match, TRBD1 (5 bases). V dropped 5 bases and J dropped 0 bases, with 17 bases sitting between them. The CDR3 runs to 17 residues. The CDR3 DNA sequence: TGTGCCAGCAGTGGGGAGCGGGGGAGGCCCTCTGGAAACACCATATATTTT. This codes for CASSGERGRPSGNTIYF.